This passage covers 8 T cell receptor beta chains from one sample sequenced in a study of CD8+ T cells in alopecia areata. cDNA reverse transcribed from extracted RNA served as the sequencing template. Using immunoSEQ multiplex PCR, the repertoire was profiled, and TCRdb retains in-frame clones only, with some absent. The table lists tens of thousands of clones, under 75% of them singletons. This material consisted of CD8+ T cells sorted from blood, taken at week 0. These receptor sequences come from a human donor with alopecia areata.

This clone was counted a few times. The chain employs TRBV9 and TRBJ2-3, with TRBD1 identical over 7 bases. The germline gives CDR1 SGDLS, CDR2 YYNGEE. The CDR3 sequence is 15 residues long. J was trimmed by 6 bases and V by 3 bases; bases with no gene match: 10. CDR3 sequence (DNA): TGTGCCAGCAGCGAACGGACAGGCCTCACGGATACGCAGTATTTT. It codes for CASSERTGLTDTQYF.

This clone was seen a few times. Here the CDR3 reads CATSRDPGTGLGEQYF. The DNA of the CDR3 is TGTGCCACCAGCAGGGACCCGGGGACAGGCTTAGGCGAGCAGTACTTC. The rearrangement links TRBV15 to TRBJ2-7; 8 positions agree with TRBD1. The germline V gene encodes CDR1 LNHNV and CDR2 YYDKDF (reference sequence). This CDR3 spans 16 amino acids. Trimming removed 3 bases from V and 6 bases from J; junction bases left unmatched: 13.

The gene calls are TRBV9 and TRBJ2-2; the match to TRBD2 covers 12 bases. This CDR3 spans 16 amino acids. The V segment lost 4 bases and the J segment 6 bases; nucleotides outside the gene matches: 7. CDR1 and CDR2 (germline): SGDLS, YYNGEE. The CDR3: CASSLRLAGDPGELFF. The DNA for the CDR3 is TGTGCCAGCAGCTTAAGACTAGCGGGAGACCCCGGGGAGCTGTTTTTT.

V and J are TRBV15 and TRBJ2-3; D may be TRBD1 or TRBD2 (7 bases each). The CDR3 spans 17 residues. V lost 0 bases, J lost 0 bases, and 13 bases lay in between. CDR1 and CDR2 (germline): LNHNV, YYDKDF (reference sequence). The CDR3 DNA reads TGTGCCACCAGCAGAGATTGGGGGGGACAGAGCACAGATACGCAGTATTTT. It codes for CATSRDWGGQSTDTQYF.

The genes are TRBV7-9 and TRBJ1-1; no definite D call. Germline assignment: CDR1 SEHNR and CDR2 FQNEAQ (reference sequence). V gave up 1 base and J gave up 4 bases, with 10 bases separating them. This CDR3 spans 14 amino acids. The CDR3 DNA sequence: TGTGCCAGCAGCTTAGACTCTGTTGGCACTGAAGCTTTCTTT. This codes for CASSLDSVGTEAFF.

There are a few counts of this clone. The V and J genes are TRBV4-1 and TRBJ2-7, with D possibly TRBD2 on 5 matching bases. V lost 4 bases and J 4 bases, leaving 14 bases between the germline ends. Germline values: CDR1 MGHRA, CDR2 YSYEKL. The CDR3 has 14 residues. CDR3 residues: CASSPPGLRYEQYF. The CDR3 coding sequence is TGCGCCAGCAGCCCCCCGGGATTACGGTACGAGCAGTACTTC.

With regard to this clone: Other DNA sequences within the sample encode an identical CDR3. V usage is TRBV29-1 and J usage is TRBJ1-2; D may be TRBD1 (5 bases). Germline CDR1 reads SQVTM; CDR2 reads ANQGSEA. Trimming took 4 bases from V and 3 from J, leaving 12 bases between them. This CDR3 comprises 13 residues. The CDR3: CSVVGRGDYGYTF. The DNA of the CDR3 is TGCAGCGTTGTGGGGAGGGGTGACTATGGCTACACCTTC.

The rearrangement uses TRBV2 and TRBJ2-7; D possibly matches TRBD1 or TRBD2 (5 bases each). Between the trimmed V and J ends, which lost 6 bases and 5 bases, there was a span of 14 bases. Germline V gene sequence: CDR1 SNHLY, CDR2 FYNNEI. The CDR3 runs to 13 residues. The CDR3 loop reads CASRFPGRDEQYF. The CDR3 DNA is TGTGCCAGCAGATTCCCGGGACGCGACGAGCAGTACTTC. The whole variable domain, filled in from reference TRBV2 and TRBJ2-7, reads EPEVTQTPSHQVTQMGQEVILRCVPISNHLYFYWYRQILGQKVEFLVSFYNNEISEKSEIFDDQFSVERPDGSNFTLKIRSTKLEDSAMYFCASRFPGRDEQYFGPGTRLTVT.